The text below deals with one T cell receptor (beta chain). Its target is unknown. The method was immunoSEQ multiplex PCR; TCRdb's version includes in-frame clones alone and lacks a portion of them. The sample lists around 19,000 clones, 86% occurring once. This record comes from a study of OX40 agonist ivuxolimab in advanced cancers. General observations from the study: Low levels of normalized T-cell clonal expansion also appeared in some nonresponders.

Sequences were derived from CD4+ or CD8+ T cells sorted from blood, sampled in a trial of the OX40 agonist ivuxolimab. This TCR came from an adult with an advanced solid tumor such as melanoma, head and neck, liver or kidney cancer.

The CDR3 nucleotides read TGTGCCAGCAGCCCGGACTGGAGCACAGATACGCAGTATTTT. Its protein is CASSPDWSTDTQYF. This chain connects TRBV11-1 to TRBJ2-3, with TRBD2 as a possible D gene (5 bases). Between the trimmed V and J ends, which lost 5 bases and 0 bases, there was a span of 9 bases. Looked up from germline, CDR1 is SGHAT and CDR2 is FQDESV (reference sequence). The CDR3 is 14 residues long.